Following are 9 T cell receptor beta chains from one sample sequenced in a study of Ad26.COV2.S vaccination and SARS-CoV-2 variants. The treatment is: 15 to 20 received Ad26.COV2.S at low or high dose, single or two shots; about 5 received placebo; per-sample allocation not given. Sampling was done on day 63 after the first vaccine or placebo injection. Data came from immunoSEQ multiplex PCR; TCRdb stores just in-frame clones and leaves some out. The sample lists about 240,000 clones, roughly 88% occurring once. The sample here was peripheral blood, taken in a trial of Ad26.COV2.S vaccine versus placebo. These receptors all stem from a person aged 18 to 59 who received the Ad26.COV2.S COVID-19 vaccine or a placebo.

The V call is TRBV6-5, the J call TRBJ2-2; the D is unclear. The CDR3 consists of 16 residues. The ends were cut back, 2 bases at V and 1 base at J, with 11 bases in the middle. Per the germline V gene, CDR1 is MNHEY and CDR2 is SVGAGI. The CDR3 protein is CASSYRQVLNTGELFF. The CDR3 region has the DNA TGTGCCAGCAGTTACCGACAAGTTTTGAACACCGGGGAGCTGTTTTTT.

The count of this clone is one. The chain is built from TRBV7-3 and TRBJ2-1; 15 bases line up with TRBD2. The V gene end was trimmed by 5 bases and the J gene end by 9 bases; junction bases not matched to a gene: 2. CDR3 length equals 14 residues. The germline V gene has CDR1 SGHTA and CDR2 FQGTGA. As DNA, the CDR3 is TGTGCCAGCAGCGGACTAGCGGGAGGGTCTGAGCAGTTCTTC. Translation gives CASSGLAGGSEQFF.

This chain links TRBV28 with TRBJ2-7; 8 positions agree with TRBD2. V was clipped by 2 bases and J by 0 bases; unmatched bases: 15. This CDR3 has 19 residues. Germline V gene lookup returns CDR1 MDHEN and CDR2 SYDVKM. The CDR3 sequence: CASSLPPPAQLAASYEQYF. CDR3 DNA sequence: TGTGCCAGCAGTTTACCCCCGCCGGCCCAACTAGCGGCCTCCTACGAGCAGTACTTC.

The rearrangement joins TRBV25-1 to TRBJ1-1; TRBD1 matches 9 bases. J was trimmed by 11 bases and V by 7 bases; bases with no gene match: 11. The CDR3 consists of 13 residues. Germline-derived CDR1 and CDR2 are MGHDK and SYGVNS. CDR3 sequence reads: CASNPGQGPGAFF. CDR3 nucleotide sequence: TGTGCCAGCAATCCGGGACAGGGACCCGGGGCTTTCTTT. The complete variable domain, with remaining parts taken from reference TRBV25-1 and TRBJ1-1, reads EADIYQTPRYLVIGTGKKITLECSQTMGHDKMYWYQQDPGMELHLIHYSYGVNSTEKGDLSSESTVSRIRTEHFPLTLESARPSHTSQYLCASNPGQGPGAFFGQGTRLTVV.

The chain recombines TRBV28 with TRBJ2-1; 8 bases agree with TRBD1. Losses at the gene ends were 7 bases for V and 1 base for J; bases not matched to a gene: 3. This CDR3 spans 14 amino acids. Germline loops: CDR1 MDHEN, CDR2 SYDVKM. CDR3 in DNA: TGTGCCAGCATTCAGGGGGCGTCCTACAATGAGCAGTTCTTC. Translation gives CASIQGASYNEQFF.

The chain combines TRBV28 with TRBJ1-5, with D perhaps TRBD1 (6 bases). Germline V gives CDR1 MDHEN, CDR2 SYDVKM. Between the trimmed V and J ends, which lost 5 bases and 8 bases, there was a span of 25 bases. The CDR3 has 17 residues. The CDR3 here is CASSPTPFGRGLEPQHF. CDR3 DNA: TGTGCCAGCAGTCCAACCCCCTTTGGCAGGGGTCTGGAGCCCCAGCATTTT.

This clone showed up just once. This sequence joins TRBV5-8 and TRBJ1-5; weak D call: TRBD1 (5 bases). Germline V gene data show CDR1 as SGHTS and CDR2 as YDEGEE. This CDR3 has 17 amino acids. The germline V and J ends were trimmed by 4 bases and 2 bases, with 19 bases remaining between them. DNA for the CDR3: TGTGCCAGCAGCCACGGGACTCCAATAGGAGGCAATCAGCCCCAGCATTTT. It yields the protein CASSHGTPIGGNQPQHF.

V is TRBV7-2 and J is TRBJ2-5, with unresolved D. The CDR3 runs 13 residues. Germline V CDR1 and CDR2: SGHTA, FQGNSA. The V end was cut by 1 base, the J end by 2 bases, with 5 bases between. CDR3 region: CASSLVAQETQYF. Written as DNA, the CDR3 is TGTGCCAGCAGCTTAGTGGCGCAAGAGACCCAGTACTTC. Combining the CDR3 with reference TRBV7-2 and TRBJ2-5 gives the whole variable domain GAGVSQSPSNKVTEKGKDVELRCDPISGHTALYWYRQSLGQGLEFLIYFQGNSAPDKSGLPSDRFSAERTGGSVSTLTIQRTQQEDSAVYLCASSLVAQETQYFGPGTRLLVL.

This clone was counted once. The chain couples TRBV29-1 to TRBJ2-1; TRBD1 is a possible D gene (5 bases). Trimming cost V 6 bases and J 1 base, with 13 bases left between them. Germline CDR1 SQVTM, CDR2 ANQGSEA. The CDR3 spans 14 residues. The CDR3 region is CSVERQFSYNEQFF. CDR3 in DNA: TGCAGCGTGGAAAGACAGTTTTCCTACAATGAGCAGTTCTTC.